These T cell receptor beta chains were read from a single sample in a study of cytomegalovirus exposure and HLA in healthy donors. Assay: immunoSEQ multiplex PCR; the TCRdb copy retains only in-frame clones and omits some. The top ten hold 4.5% to 6% of the sample, which has 130,000 to 150,000 clones, approximately 80% seen once. The specimen sequenced was PBMCs. Every receptor here comes from a male donor in good health and CMV-seronegative. CDR3s include the opening cysteine and the closing phenylalanine or tryptophan. A D gene is named only where the DNA matches it firmly. Clone size is shown for a subset of rows, as once, few, many or a class of expanded clone.

D: TRBD1
length: 16
J: TRBJ1-2
size: few
V: TRBV4-1
DNA: TGCGCCAGCAGCCCCCAGAGGACAGGGTCTAGCTATGGCTACACCTTC
CDR3: CASSPQRTGSSYGYTF

D: TRBD1
length: 18
J: TRBJ2-2
size: .
V: TRBV27
DNA: TGTGCCAGCTTTTCCCTCTTGGAGACAGGGGGTGTCACCGGGGAGCTGTTTTTT
CDR3: CASFSLLETGGVTGELFF

D: .
length: 11
J: TRBJ2-7
size: .
V: TRBV6-5
DNA: TGTGCCAGCAGGCAGGGTTACGAGCAGTACTTC
CDR3: CASRQGYEQYF

D: TRBD1
length: 15
J: TRBJ2-2
size: .
V: TRBV7-9
DNA: TGTGCCAGCAGCCCCCGGACAGGGGGTACCGGGGAGCTGTTTTTT
CDR3: CASSPRTGGTGELFF

D: .
length: 14
J: TRBJ2-2
size: .
V: TRBV5-1
DNA: TGCGCCAGCAGCCAAAGACCGGGGACCGGGGAGCTGTTTTTT
CDR3: CASSQRPGTGELFF

D: TRBD2
length: 13
J: TRBJ2-5
size: .
V: TRBV29-1
DNA: TGCAGCGTCCAGCGGGGTTTCCAAGAGACCCAGTACTTC
CDR3: CSVQRGFQETQYF

D: TRBD2
length: 15
J: TRBJ2-5
size: .
V: TRBV27
DNA: TGTGCCAGCAGTTTATCGACGGGGGGGCTTAAGACCCAGTACTTC
CDR3: CASSLSTGGLKTQYF

D: .
length: 15
J: TRBJ1-1
size: .
V: TRBV19
DNA: TGTGCCAGTAGTCCTTCAGGGTATGAGAACACTGAAGCTTTCTTT
CDR3: CASSPSGYENTEAFF

D: TRBD1
length: 14
J: TRBJ1-2
size: .
V: TRBV6-5
DNA: TGTGCCAGCAGCGGCTACGGACAGGGTAAGGGCTACACCTTC
CDR3: CASSGYGQGKGYTF

D: TRBD1
length: 15
J: TRBJ2-3
size: .
V: TRBV28
DNA: TGTGCCAGCAGTTTGGGACAGCCGGGGTCGGATACGCAGTATTTT
CDR3: CASSLGQPGSDTQYF

D: TRBD1
length: 15
J: TRBJ1-2
size: .
V: TRBV9
DNA: TGTGCCAGCAGCGTAGAGTCAGGGGGCTACTATGGCTACACCTTC
CDR3: CASSVESGGYYGYTF

D: .
length: 13
J: TRBJ2-7
size: .
V: TRBV7-2
DNA: TGTGCCAGCAGCGGATACAGCTCCTACGAGCAGTACTTC
CDR3: CASSGYSSYEQYF

D: .
length: 11
J: TRBJ2-5
size: .
V: TRBV7-2
DNA: TGTGCCAGCAGCATCCAGGAGACCCAGTACTTC
CDR3: CASSIQETQYF

D: .
length: 14
J: TRBJ1-6
size: .
V: TRBV28
DNA: TGTGCCAGCAGAGGGACGGGGGAATATTCACCCCTCCACTTT
CDR3: CASRGTGEYSPLHF

D: TRBD2
length: 16
J: TRBJ2-2
size: .
V: TRBV18
DNA: TGTGCCAGCTCCCCTCGGGGGGGGCGCGACACCGGGGAGCTGTTTTTT
CDR3: CASSPRGGRDTGELFF

D: .
length: 14
J: TRBJ2-1
size: .
V: TRBV7-2
DNA: TGTGCCAGCAGCTTGAACAGGGAAAGGAATGAGCAGTTCTTC
CDR3: CASSLNRERNEQFF

D: .
length: 16
J: TRBJ1-2
size: once
V: TRBV4-3
DNA: TGCGCCAGCAGCCAGTTCGCATCGGTTTATAACTATGGCTACACCTTC
CDR3: CASSQFASVYNYGYTF

D: TRBD1
length: 14
J: TRBJ1-2
size: once
V: TRBV7-3
DNA: TGTGCCAGCAGCTCGGACAGGGAAACGTATGGCTACACCTTC
CDR3: CASSSDRETYGYTF

D: .
length: 15
J: TRBJ1-3
size: .
V: TRBV10-2
DNA: TGCGCCAGCAGTGAGTATCCGGAGTCTGGAAACACCATATATTTT
CDR3: CASSEYPESGNTIYF

D: .
length: 16
J: TRBJ1-1
size: few
V: TRBV7-2
DNA: TGTGCCAGCAGCTTAGGTGTCGGACAGCCGAACACTGAAGCTTTCTTT
CDR3: CASSLGVGQPNTEAFF

D: .
length: 11
J: TRBJ1-1
size: .
V: TRBV30
DNA: TGTGCCTGGACCGTCGGGGTTTTTGCTTTCTTT
CDR3: CAWTVGVFAFF

D: TRBD1
length: 15
J: TRBJ2-3
size: few
V: TRBV15
DNA: TGTGCCACCAGCGCCCGGGACAGGAGAGGGGATACGCAGTATTTT
CDR3: CATSARDRRGDTQYF

D: .
length: 13
J: TRBJ2-7
size: few
V: TRBV19
DNA: TGTGCCAGTAGTACACTCTCGGGCTACGAGCAGTACTTC
CDR3: CASSTLSGYEQYF

D: TRBD1
length: 13
J: TRBJ1-1
size: few
V: TRBV11-2
DNA: TGTGCCAGCAGCTTAACAGGGGGAACTGAAGCTTTCTTT
CDR3: CASSLTGGTEAFF

D: TRBD2
length: 19
J: TRBJ2-2
size: .
V: TRBV4-2
DNA: TGTGCCAGCAGCCAAGATCCCCGAGCGGGGAGAACGAACACCGGGGAGCTGTTTTTT
CDR3: CASSQDPRAGRTNTGELFF

D: TRBD1
length: 12
J: TRBJ1-4
size: .
V: TRBV2
DNA: TGTGCCAGCAGGGGGACAGCGCTTAAACTGTTTTTT
CDR3: CASRGTALKLFF

D: TRBD1
length: 13
J: TRBJ2-7
size: .
V: TRBV10-3
DNA: TGTGCCATCAGAGGACAGGGACGGGCCGAGCAGTACTTC
CDR3: CAIRGQGRAEQYF

D: .
length: 15
J: TRBJ1-4
size: .
V: TRBV4-3
DNA: TGCGCCAGCAGCCAAGATACCGGGGGGAATGAAAAACTGTTTTTT
CDR3: CASSQDTGGNEKLFF

D: .
length: 14
J: TRBJ1-2
size: .
V: TRBV28
DNA: TGTGCCAGCAGTTCGGGGGGGTTCGGCTATGGCTACACCTTC
CDR3: CASSSGGFGYGYTF

D: TRBD1
length: 17
J: TRBJ1-1
size: .
V: TRBV5-1
DNA: TGCGCCAGCAGTAAGGTCCTCCGGACAGGGGAGAACACTGAAGCTTTCTTT
CDR3: CASSKVLRTGENTEAFF

D: .
length: 18
J: TRBJ1-5
size: .
V: TRBV27
DNA: TGTGCCAGCAGTCCATCTCCAGTTGGGCCAGTCAGCAATCAGCCCCAGCATTTT
CDR3: CASSPSPVGPVSNQPQHF

D: TRBD2
length: 17
J: TRBJ2-2
size: .
V: TRBV9
DNA: TGTGCCAGCAGCGTAGGCTGGACTAGCGGAGTCACCGGGGAGCTGTTTTTT
CDR3: CASSVGWTSGVTGELFF

D: .
length: 14
J: TRBJ1-4
size: once
V: TRBV27
DNA: TGTGCCAGCAGTTTGGGGCCCGAGCCAGGAAAACTGTTTTTT
CDR3: CASSLGPEPGKLFF

D: .
length: 14
J: TRBJ1-2
size: .
V: TRBV7-9
DNA: TGTGCCAGCAGCTTAATCGAGGTGTCCTATGGCTACACCTTC
CDR3: CASSLIEVSYGYTF

D: TRBD1
length: 15
J: TRBJ1-1
size: .
V: TRBV11-1
DNA: TGTGCCAGCAGCCAAAGAGGCAGGGGGGACACTGAAGCTTTCTTT
CDR3: CASSQRGRGDTEAFF

D: .
length: 14
J: TRBJ1-2
size: .
V: TRBV10-3
DNA: TGTGCCATCAGTGAGTCGGAGGGACCCCATGGCTACACCTTC
CDR3: CAISESEGPHGYTF

D: .
length: 15
J: TRBJ2-7
size: .
V: TRBV5-1
DNA: TGCGCCAGCAGCTTGGTTGTCAGGGGGAGGTACGAGCAGTACTTC
CDR3: CASSLVVRGRYEQYF

D: TRBD1
length: 16
J: TRBJ2-3
size: .
V: TRBV5-1
DNA: TGCGCCAGCAGCTTGGAACCGGGACAGGGGTCAGATACGCAGTATTTT
CDR3: CASSLEPGQGSDTQYF

D: .
length: 13
J: TRBJ2-5
size: .
V: TRBV2
DNA: TGTGCCAGCCAAGGGACACTCCAAGAGACCCAGTACTTC
CDR3: CASQGTLQETQYF

D: TRBD1
length: 14
J: TRBJ1-6
size: .
V: TRBV10-3
DNA: TGTGCCATCAGGCCGGACAGGCCGCTTTCACCCCTCCACTTT
CDR3: CAIRPDRPLSPLHF

D: .
length: 15
J: TRBJ2-6
size: .
V: TRBV9
DNA: TGTGCCAGCAGCCCACAGGGTGTTGGGGCCAACGTCCTGACTTTC
CDR3: CASSPQGVGANVLTF

D: TRBD1
length: 16
J: TRBJ1-2
size: .
V: TRBV10-3
DNA: TGTGCCATCAGTGCTGGTGGACCAGGGGGCGACTATGGCTACACCTTC
CDR3: CAISAGGPGGDYGYTF

D: .
length: 13
J: TRBJ2-7
size: few
V: TRBV6-5
DNA: TGTGCCAGCAGTTACTCTACATCCTACGAGCAGTACTTC
CDR3: CASSYSTSYEQYF

D: .
length: 14
J: TRBJ1-1
size: .
V: TRBV29-1
DNA: TGCAGCGTTGTAGTTACAGAATTGAACACTGAAGCTTTCTTT
CDR3: CSVVVTELNTEAFF

D: .
length: 15
J: TRBJ1-1
size: few
V: TRBV7-2
DNA: TGTGCCAGCAGCCCACCGGGGAGCAGGAACACTGAAGCTTTCTTT
CDR3: CASSPPGSRNTEAFF

D: TRBD2
length: 15
J: TRBJ2-3
size: .
V: TRBV6-4
DNA: TGTGCCAGCAGTGATACTAGCGGGGGAGCAGATACGCAGTATTTT
CDR3: CASSDTSGGADTQYF

D: .
length: 12
J: TRBJ1-2
size: few
V: TRBV7-2
DNA: TGTGCCAGCAGGGGCCGACAAAGTGGCTACACCTTC
CDR3: CASRGRQSGYTF

D: .
length: 14
J: TRBJ1-1
size: .
V: TRBV7-2
DNA: TGTGCCAGCAGCTTTTCTCTCGGGAACACTGAAGCTTTCTTT
CDR3: CASSFSLGNTEAFF

D: TRBD2
length: 16
J: TRBJ2-1
size: .
V: TRBV13
DNA: TGTGCCAGCAGCCCCTGGGGGACTAGCGGAGACAATGAGCAGTTCTTC
CDR3: CASSPWGTSGDNEQFF

D: TRBD1
length: 14
J: TRBJ1-2
size: .
V: TRBV7-2
DNA: TGTGCCAGCAGCTTAGACAGGGGGCCATATGGCTACACCTTC
CDR3: CASSLDRGPYGYTF

D: .
length: 15
J: TRBJ1-6
size: .
V: TRBV30
DNA: TGTGCCTGGAGTGATATTACAGGGAGCAATTCACCCCTCCACTTT
CDR3: CAWSDITGSNSPLHF

D: TRBD2
length: 15
J: TRBJ2-3
size: .
V: TRBV9
DNA: TGTGCCAGCAGTCGATTAGCGGGGGGAACAGATACGCAGTATTTT
CDR3: CASSRLAGGTDTQYF

D: TRBD1
length: 13
J: TRBJ2-3
size: .
V: TRBV9
DNA: TGTGCCAGCAGCGTTGACAGGGAGAATACGCAGTATTTT
CDR3: CASSVDRENTQYF